This T cell receptor (beta chain) comes out of a study of shared clonotypes between healthy human individuals. Concerning this clone itself: Its antigen is still unknown.

The naive CD8 subset, CD45RO-negative cells positively selected for CCR7, excluded terminally differentiated effector memory CD45RA+ cells. Here immunoSEQ multiplex PCR was the method, and the copy in TCRdb shows in-frame clones only, minus some. The profile shows around 550,000 clones, approximately 96% of them singletons. Overall study findings and caveats: Collection of samples was limited to blood; tissue repertoires likely differ.

Sequenced input: naive CD8+ T cells sorted from blood. This clonotype originated in a woman aged 25 to 39 in good health.

The CDR3 nucleotides are TGCAGCGTTCTAGGCGGGCGGGACGAATCCTACAATGAGCAGTTCTTC. Its protein is CSVLGGRDESYNEQFF. The V gene is TRBV29-1, the J gene TRBJ2-1; D is perhaps TRBD2 (6 bases). Germline V CDR1 and CDR2: SQVTM, ANQGSEA. CDR3 size: 16 residues. Between the trimmed V and J ends, which lost 5 bases and 1 base, there was a span of 18 bases.